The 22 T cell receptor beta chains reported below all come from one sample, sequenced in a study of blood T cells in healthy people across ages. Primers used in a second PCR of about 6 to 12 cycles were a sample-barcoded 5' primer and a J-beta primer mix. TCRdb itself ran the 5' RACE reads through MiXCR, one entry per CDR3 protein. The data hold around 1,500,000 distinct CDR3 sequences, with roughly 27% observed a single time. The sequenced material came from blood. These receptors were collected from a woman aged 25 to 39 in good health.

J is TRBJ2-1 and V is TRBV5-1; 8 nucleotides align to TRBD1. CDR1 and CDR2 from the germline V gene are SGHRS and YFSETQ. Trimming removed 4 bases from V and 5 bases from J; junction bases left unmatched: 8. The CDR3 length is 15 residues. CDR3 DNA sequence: TGCGCCAGCAGCAAACAGGGGGAAATTGACAATGAGCAGTTCTTC. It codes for CASSKQGEIDNEQFF.

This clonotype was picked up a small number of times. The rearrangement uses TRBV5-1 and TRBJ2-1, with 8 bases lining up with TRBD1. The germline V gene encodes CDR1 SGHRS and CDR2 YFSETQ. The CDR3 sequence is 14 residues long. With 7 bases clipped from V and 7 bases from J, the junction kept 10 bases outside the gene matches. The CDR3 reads CASRGTGVSNEQFF. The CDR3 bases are TGCGCCAGCCGCGGGACAGGTGTTTCGAATGAGCAGTTCTTC.

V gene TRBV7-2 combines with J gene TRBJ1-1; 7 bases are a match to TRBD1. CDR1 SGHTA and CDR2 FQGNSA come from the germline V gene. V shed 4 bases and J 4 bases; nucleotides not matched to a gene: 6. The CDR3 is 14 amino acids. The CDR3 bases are TGTGCCAGCAGCTCGACAGGGAGGATCACTGAAGCTTTCTTT. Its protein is CASSSTGRITEAFF. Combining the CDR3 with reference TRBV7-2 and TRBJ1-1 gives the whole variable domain GAGVSQSPSNKVTEKGKDVELRCDPISGHTALYWYRQSLGQGLEFLIYFQGNSAPDKSGLPSDRFSAERTGGSVSTLTIQRTQQEDSAVYLCASSSTGRITEAFFGQGTRLTVV.

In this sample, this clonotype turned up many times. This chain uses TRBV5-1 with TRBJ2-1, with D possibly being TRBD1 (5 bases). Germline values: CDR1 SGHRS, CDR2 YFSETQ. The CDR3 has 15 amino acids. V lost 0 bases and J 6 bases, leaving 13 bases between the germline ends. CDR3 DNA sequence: TGCGCCAGCAGCTTGGCAGGGATTGTGATCAATGAGCAGTTCTTC. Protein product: CASSLAGIVINEQFF.

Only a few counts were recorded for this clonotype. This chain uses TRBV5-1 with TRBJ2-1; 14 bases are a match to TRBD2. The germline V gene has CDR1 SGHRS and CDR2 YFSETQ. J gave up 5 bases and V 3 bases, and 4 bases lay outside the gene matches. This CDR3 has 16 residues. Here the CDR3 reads CASSYPGLAGDNEQFF. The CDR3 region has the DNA TGCGCCAGCAGCTATCCGGGACTAGCGGGGGACAATGAGCAGTTCTTC.

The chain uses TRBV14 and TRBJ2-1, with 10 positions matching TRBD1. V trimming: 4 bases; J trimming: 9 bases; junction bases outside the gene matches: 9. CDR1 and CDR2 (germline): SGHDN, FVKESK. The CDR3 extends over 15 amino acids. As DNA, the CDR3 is TGTGCCAGCAGCCTACAGGGGACAGGGGTTTTTGAGCAGTTCTTC. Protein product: CASSLQGTGVFEQFF.

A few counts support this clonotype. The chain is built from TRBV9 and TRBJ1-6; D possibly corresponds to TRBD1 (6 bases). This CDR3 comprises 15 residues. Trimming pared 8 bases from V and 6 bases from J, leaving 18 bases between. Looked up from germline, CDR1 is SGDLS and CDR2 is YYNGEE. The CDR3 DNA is TGTGCCAGTAAAGGGGGTAATGAGGGTAATTCACCCCTCCACTTT. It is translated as CASKGGNEGNSPLHF.

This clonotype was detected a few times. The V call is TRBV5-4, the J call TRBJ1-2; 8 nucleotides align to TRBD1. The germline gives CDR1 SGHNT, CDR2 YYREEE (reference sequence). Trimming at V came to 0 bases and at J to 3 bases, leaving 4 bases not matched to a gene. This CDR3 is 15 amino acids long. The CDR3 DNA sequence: TGTGCCAGCAGCTTGGACCTGGACAGGGACTATGGCTACACCTTC. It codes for CASSLDLDRDYGYTF.

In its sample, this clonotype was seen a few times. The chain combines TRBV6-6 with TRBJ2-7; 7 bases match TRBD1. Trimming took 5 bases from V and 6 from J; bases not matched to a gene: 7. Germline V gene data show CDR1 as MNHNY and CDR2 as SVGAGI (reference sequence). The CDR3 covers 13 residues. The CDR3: CASSPGTEGEQYF. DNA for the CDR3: TGTGCCAGCAGTCCAGGGACAGAGGGCGAGCAGTACTTC.

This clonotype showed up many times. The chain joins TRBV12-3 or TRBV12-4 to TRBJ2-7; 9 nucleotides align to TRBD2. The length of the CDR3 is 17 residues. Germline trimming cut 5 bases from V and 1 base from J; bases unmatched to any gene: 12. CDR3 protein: CASSAGSGGSGSYEQYF. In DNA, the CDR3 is TGTGCCAGCAGTGCGGGTAGCGGGGGAAGTGGGTCCTACGAGCAGTACTTC.

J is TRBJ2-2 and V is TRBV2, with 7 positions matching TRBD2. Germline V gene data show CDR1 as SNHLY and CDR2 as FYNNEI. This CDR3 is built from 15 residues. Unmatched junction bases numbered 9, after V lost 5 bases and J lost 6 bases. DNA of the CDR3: TGTGCCAGCAGTCTGGTTTCGAGCGGGGCCGGGGAGCTGTTTTTT. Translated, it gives CASSLVSSGAGELFF.

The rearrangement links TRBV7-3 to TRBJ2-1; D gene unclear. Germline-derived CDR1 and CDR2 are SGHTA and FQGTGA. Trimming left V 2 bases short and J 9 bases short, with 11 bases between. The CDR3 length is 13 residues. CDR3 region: CASSLVTTGEQFF. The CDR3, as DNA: TGTGCCAGCAGCTTAGTAACGACTGGTGAGCAGTTCTTC.

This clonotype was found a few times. Written as DNA, the CDR3 is TGTGCCAGCAGTTTTCGGCAGTACTATGGCTACACCTTC. Translated, it gives CASSFRQYYGYTF. The genes are TRBV27 and TRBJ1-2, with D unclear. Germline CDR1 and CDR2: MNHEY and SMNVEV (reference sequence). V was pared by 3 bases and J by 3 bases, with 8 bases between. The CDR3 loop spans 13 amino acids.

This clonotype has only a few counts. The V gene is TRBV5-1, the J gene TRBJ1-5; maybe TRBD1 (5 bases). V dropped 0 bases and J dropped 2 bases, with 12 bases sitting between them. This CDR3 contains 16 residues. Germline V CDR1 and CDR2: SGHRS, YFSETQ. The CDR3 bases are TGCGCCAGCAGCTTGGGCCCAGGGAGTCGCAATCAGCCCCAGCATTTT. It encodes CASSLGPGSRNQPQHF.

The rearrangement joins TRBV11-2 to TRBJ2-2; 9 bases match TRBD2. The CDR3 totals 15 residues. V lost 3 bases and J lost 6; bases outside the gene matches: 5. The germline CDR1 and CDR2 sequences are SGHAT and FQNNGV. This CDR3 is CASSFPAGGAGELFF. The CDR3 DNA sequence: TGTGCCAGCAGCTTTCCTGCGGGGGGGGCCGGGGAGCTGTTTTTT.

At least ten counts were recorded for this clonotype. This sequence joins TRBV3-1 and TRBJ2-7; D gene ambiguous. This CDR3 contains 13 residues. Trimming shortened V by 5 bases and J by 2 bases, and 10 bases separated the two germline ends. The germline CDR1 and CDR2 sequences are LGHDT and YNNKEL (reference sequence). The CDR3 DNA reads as TGTGCCAGCAGCAACACCCCCACCTACGAGCAGTACTTC. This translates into CASSNTPTYEQYF.

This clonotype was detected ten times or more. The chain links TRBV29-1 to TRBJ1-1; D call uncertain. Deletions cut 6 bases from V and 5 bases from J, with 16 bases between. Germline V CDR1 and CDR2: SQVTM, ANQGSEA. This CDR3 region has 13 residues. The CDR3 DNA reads TGCAGCGTACCCTACCCCGGGTTGACTGAAGCTTTCTTT. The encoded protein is CSVPYPGLTEAFF.

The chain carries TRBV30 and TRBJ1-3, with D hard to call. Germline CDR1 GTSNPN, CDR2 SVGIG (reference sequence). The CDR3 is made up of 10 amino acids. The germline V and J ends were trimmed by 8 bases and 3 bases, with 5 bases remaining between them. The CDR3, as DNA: TGTGCCGGTAATGGAAACACCATATATTTT. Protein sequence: CAGNGNTIYF.

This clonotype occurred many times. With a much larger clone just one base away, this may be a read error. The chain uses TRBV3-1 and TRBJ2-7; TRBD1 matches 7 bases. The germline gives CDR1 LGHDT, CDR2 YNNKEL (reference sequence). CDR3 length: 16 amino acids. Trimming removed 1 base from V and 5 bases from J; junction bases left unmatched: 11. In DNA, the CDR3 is TGTGCCAGCAGCCAAGGGAAAGGCTGGACAGGTAACGAGCAGTACTTC. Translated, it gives CASSQGKGWTGNEQYF.

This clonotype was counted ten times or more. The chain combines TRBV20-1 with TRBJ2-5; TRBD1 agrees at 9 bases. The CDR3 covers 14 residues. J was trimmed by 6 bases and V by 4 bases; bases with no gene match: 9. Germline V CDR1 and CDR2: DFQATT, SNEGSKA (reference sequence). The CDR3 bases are TGCAGTGCTACTTCCGGACAGGGGAAGAAGACCCAGTACTTC. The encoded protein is CSATSGQGKKTQYF.

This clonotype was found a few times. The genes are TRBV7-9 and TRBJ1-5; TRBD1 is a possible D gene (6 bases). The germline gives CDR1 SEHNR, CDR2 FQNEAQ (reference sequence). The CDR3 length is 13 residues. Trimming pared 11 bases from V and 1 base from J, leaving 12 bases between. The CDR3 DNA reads TGTGCCGTCGGGGGCGGAAGCAATCAGCCCCAGCATTTT. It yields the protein CAVGGGSNQPQHF.

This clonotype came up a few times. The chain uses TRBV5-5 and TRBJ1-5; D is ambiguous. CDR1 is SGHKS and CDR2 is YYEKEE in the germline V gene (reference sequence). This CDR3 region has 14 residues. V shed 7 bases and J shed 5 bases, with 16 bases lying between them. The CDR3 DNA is TGTGCCAGCTCTCTCGCACCGGCGGATCAGCCCCAGCATTTT. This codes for CASSLAPADQPQHF.